This entry concerns a single TCR beta chain. Its antigen is currently unknown. The sample is drawn from a study of human thymus T cells. Points from the study as a whole: Thymic repertoires overlap heavily among unrelated individuals, related research has reported. V and J gene usage appeared biased in thymic and blood repertoires.

The repertoire was sequenced with immunoSEQ multiplex PCR; TCRdb's copy has only in-frame clones and lacks some. Of tens of thousands of clones listed, 90% to 98% are singletons. Thymus tissue for the work was resected from patients undergoing corrective heart surgery. Immunologically healthy infants in Finland undergoing congenital heart defect surgery were the donors. The sample was thymus tissue. This sequence was found in a boy under three years old with a congenital heart defect but otherwise immunologically healthy.

DNA for the CDR3: TGCAGTGCCCGGTGTAGAGCTGAAGCTTTCTTT. Translation gives CSARCRAEAFF. This rearrangement joins TRBV20-1 to TRBJ1-1; D call uncertain. This CDR3 has 11 amino acids. V was clipped by 6 bases and J by 6 bases, with 11 bases between them. Germline CDR1 and CDR2: DFQATT and SNEGSKA (reference sequence).